These T cell receptor beta chains were read from a single sample in a study of Ad26.COV2.S vaccination and SARS-CoV-2 variants. Profiling relied on immunoSEQ multiplex PCR, and the TCRdb table lists in-frame clones only, not all of them. The profile shows about 680,000 clones, 80% to 90% of them singletons. The sample was peripheral blood, taken in a trial of Ad26.COV2.S vaccine versus placebo. The origin of the receptors is a person between 18 and 65 years old who received the Ad26.COV2.S COVID-19 vaccine or a placebo. The CDR3 runs from the conserved cysteine through the conserved F or W. A D gene is named only where the DNA matches it firmly. Part of the rows lack a size; the others show once, few, many or a class for expanded clones.

D gene,V gene,clone size,CDR3 length,J gene,CDR3 DNA,CDR3 protein
-,TRBV24-1,-,16,TRBJ2-1,TGTGCCACCAGTGATGGTAAAGGAAAGAAGATCAATGAGCAGTTCTTC,CATSDGKGKKINEQFF
TRBD1,TRBV7-2,-,15,TRBJ2-7,TGTGCCAGCAGCAACCCAGGGGGCCGAACCTCCGAGCAGTACTTC,CASSNPGGRTSEQYF
-,TRBV7-2,-,15,TRBJ1-4,TGTGCCAGCAGCCCGACCTATAGGACTAATGAAAAACTGTTTTTT,CASSPTYRTNEKLFF
-,TRBV7-9,-,18,TRBJ2-1,TGTGCCAGCAGCGCATCGAAGAACTTAGTAGATACCTCCAATGAGCAGTTCTTC,CASSASKNLVDTSNEQFF
TRBD1,TRBV13,once,17,TRBJ2-7,TGTGCCAGCAGCTTAGTGGGACAGAACTCATCACTCTACGAGCAGTACTTC,CASSLVGQNSSLYEQYF
TRBD1,TRBV2,few,13,TRBJ1-1,TGTGCCAGCAGTTTCGGACAGGGGGCTGAGGCTTTCTTT,CASSFGQGAEAFF
TRBD2,TRBV7-2,-,13,TRBJ2-7,TGTGCCAGCAGCTTTGCGGGAGGCCCCAAGCAGTACTTC,CASSFAGGPKQYF
-,TRBV20-1,-,11,TRBJ2-7,TGCAGTGCTGGGGGGACCTACGAGCAGTACTTC,CSAGGTYEQYF
TRBD2,TRBV18,-,15,TRBJ2-1,TGTGCCAGCTCCCTAGCGGGGGGGTCCTACAATGAGCAGTTCTTC,CASSLAGGSYNEQFF
-,TRBV2,-,12,TRBJ2-7,TGTGCCAGCAGTGAAGCGGGTTACGAGCAGTACTTC,CASSEAGYEQYF
-,TRBV15,-,14,TRBJ2-2,TGTGCCACCAGCAGAGAGGATTTTGCCGGGGAGCTGTTTTTT,CATSREDFAGELFF
-,TRBV30,-,13,TRBJ1-4,TGTGCCTGGAATATAGCCATCGGTGAAAAACTGTTTTTT,CAWNIAIGEKLFF
-,TRBV4-2,-,17,TRBJ2-1,TGTGCCAGCAGCCAAGACCCGCAAGGGGGCTCCTACAATGAGCAGTTCTTC,CASSQDPQGGSYNEQFF
TRBD2,TRBV5-4,once,16,TRBJ2-1,TGTGCCAGCAGCTTGCCTGGCGGGAGCCCCCGGAATGAGCAGTTCTTC,CASSLPGGSPRNEQFF
-,TRBV20-1,-,11,TRBJ1-3,TGCAGTAGGGGCTCTGGAAACACCATATATTTT,CSRGSGNTIYF
-,TRBV5-6,-,12,TRBJ2-2,TGTGCCAGCAGCCCGGGTGGCGGGGAGCTGTTTTTT,CASSPGGGELFF
TRBD1,TRBV27,-,16,TRBJ1-5,TGTGCCAGCAGTTCGTTCCAGGGGGGTGGCAATCAGCCCCAGCATTTT,CASSSFQGGGNQPQHF
TRBD1,TRBV6-5,few,12,TRBJ1-1,TGTGCCAGCAGCAGGACAGGGTCTTTAGCTTTCTTT,CASSRTGSLAFF
-,TRBV14,-,13,TRBJ1-1,TGTGCCAGCAGCCGCGCACTGAACACTGAAGCTTTCTTT,CASSRALNTEAFF
-,TRBV5-4,-,15,TRBJ2-2,TGTGCCAGCAGCTCACCGGGGTCAAACACCGGGGAGCTGTTTTTT,CASSSPGSNTGELFF
-,TRBV2,once,18,TRBJ1-6,TGTGCCAGCAGTGTAAAGACAGTCACGAACTCCTATAATTCACCCCTCCACTTT,CASSVKTVTNSYNSPLHF
-,TRBV25-1,-,14,TRBJ1-6,TGTGCCAGTAGTGGCCAGATCTATAATTCACCCCTCCACTTT,CASSGQIYNSPLHF
-,TRBV12-5,-,14,TRBJ2-1,TGTGCTAGTGGTTGGGACACCTCCTACAATGAGCAGTTCTTC,CASGWDTSYNEQFF
-,TRBV5-1,-,15,TRBJ2-3,TGCGCCAGCAGCTCGGGGCCCTCCAGCACAGATACGCAGTATTTT,CASSSGPSSTDTQYF
TRBD1,TRBV10-3,-,15,TRBJ2-5,TGTGCCATCAGTGACCCGACAGGGAGCGGAGAGACCCAGTACTTC,CAISDPTGSGETQYF
-,TRBV24-1,-,13,TRBJ2-5,TGTGCCACCAGTGAACAGGATAAAGAGACCCAGTACTTC,CATSEQDKETQYF
-,TRBV4-3,many,14,TRBJ1-6,TGCGCCAGCAGCCCCGCCGGTGGTAATTCACCCCTCCACTTT,CASSPAGGNSPLHF
-,TRBV21-1,once,15,TRBJ1-5,TGTGCCAGCATCGAGACAGGGGTTAGCAATCAGCCCCAGCATTTT,CASIETGVSNQPQHF
-,TRBV11-2,-,13,TRBJ1-3,TGTGCCAGCAGCCCTCCGGGGAGAAACACCATATATTTT,CASSPPGRNTIYF
-,TRBV5-4,-,15,TRBJ1-6,TGTGCCAGCAGCTTGGGAGCACATAATAATTCACCCCTCCACTTT,CASSLGAHNNSPLHF
-,TRBV4-1,-,12,TRBJ2-5,TGCGCCAGCAGCCGGGGCCAAGAGACCCAGTACTTC,CASSRGQETQYF
-,TRBV11-2,-,14,TRBJ2-1,TGTGCCAGCAGCTTAGATAGGACCAGCAATGAGCAGTTCTTC,CASSLDRTSNEQFF
-,TRBV7-9,-,16,TRBJ1-4,TGTGCCAGCAGCTTAACCTGGCAGGGATCTAATGAAAAACTGTTTTTT,CASSLTWQGSNEKLFF
TRBD1,TRBV3-1/TRBV3-2,-,14,TRBJ1-3,TGTGCCAGCAGGTCGACAGGGAATGGAAACACCATATATTTT,CASRSTGNGNTIYF
TRBD1,TRBV7-2,once,16,TRBJ1-4,TGTGCCAGCAGCCTCTCCCGGGACAGGTGGAATGAAAAACTGTTTTTT,CASSLSRDRWNEKLFF
-,TRBV19,-,14,TRBJ1-4,TGTGCCAGTACGACGACAGCAACTAATGAAAAACTGTTTTTT,CASTTTATNEKLFF
-,TRBV9,-,11,TRBJ2-1,TGTGCCAGCAGCCAGGGGAATGAGCAGTTCTTC,CASSQGNEQFF
TRBD2,TRBV10-3,-,16,TRBJ2-3,TGTGCCATCAGTGAGGATAGCGGGGGAAGCACAGATACGCAGTATTTT,CAISEDSGGSTDTQYF
TRBD1,TRBV13,-,15,TRBJ1-5,TGTGCCAGCAGCCTCCGGGACAGGGGCGATCAGCCCCAGCATTTT,CASSLRDRGDQPQHF